Each of the 30 T cell receptor beta chains below was sequenced from the same sample in a study of cytomegalovirus exposure and HLA in healthy donors. The PCR contained 60 Vbeta and 13 Jbeta primers. Assay used: immunoSEQ multiplex PCR; TCRdb lists only in-frame clones, some missing. The data contain fewer than 150,000 clones, 77% of them singletons. The sequenced sample was PBMCs. These receptors came from a woman between 45 and 60 years old in good health and CMV-seronegative.

The chain has TRBV7-6 and TRBJ2-1, with D possibly matching TRBD2 (5 bases). This CDR3 comprises 13 residues. The V end lost 8 bases, the J end lost 9 bases, and 17 bases lay between the germline ends. Germline assignment: CDR1 SGHVS and CDR2 FNYEAQ. For the CDR3, the DNA is TGTGCCAGCGGGGAGCCCTGGCCCCGTGAGCAGTTCTTC. It specifies CASGEPWPREQFF.

V is TRBV2 and J is TRBJ1-2; 9 bases are shared with TRBD1. V lost 4 bases, J lost 4 bases, and 7 bases stayed unmatched. Germline loops: CDR1 SNHLY, CDR2 FYNNEI. The CDR3 covers 15 residues. The CDR3 region is CASSAPDRGSYGYTF. The CDR3 coding sequence is TGTGCCAGCAGTGCCCCCGACAGGGGGTCCTATGGCTACACCTTC.

The chain is built from TRBV29-1 and TRBJ2-7; 12 bases line up with TRBD1. Germline V gene lookup returns CDR1 SQVTM and CDR2 ANQGSEA. With V trimmed by 7 bases and J by 6 bases, 4 bases remained unmatched. This CDR3 is 12 amino acids long. CDR3 sequence (DNA): TGCAGCGCCGGGACAGGGGGCGGCGAGCAGTACTTC. Protein: CSAGTGGGEQYF.

This clone has a single count. The CDR3 loop is CASNLLGETNGYTF. The CDR3 DNA reads TGTGCCAGCAACCTACTCGGGGAAACTAATGGCTACACCTTC. This chain links TRBV2 with TRBJ1-2; no clear D. V was pared by 7 bases and J by 6 bases, with 18 bases between. This CDR3 has 14 residues. Germline loops: CDR1 SNHLY, CDR2 FYNNEI.

The chain combines TRBV6-5 with TRBJ1-5; a weak D match, TRBD1 (5 bases). The germline V gene encodes CDR1 MNHEY and CDR2 SVGAGI. Trimming took off 5 bases at V and 5 bases at J, with 13 bases between the two ends. The CDR3 is 14 residues long. In nucleotides, the CDR3 is TGTGCCAGCAGTCTCGACAGATTCCATCAGCCCCAGCATTTT. It is translated as CASSLDRFHQPQHF.

This clone was seen just once. The chain joins TRBV10-3 to TRBJ2-5; the match to TRBD1 covers 10 bases. TRBJ2-7 matches the DNA end more closely, so the J call is doubtful. The germline V gene has CDR1 ENHRY and CDR2 SYGVKD. This CDR3 contains 16 residues. The CDR3 protein is CAISVTGDRGDYEQYF. The CDR3 DNA is TGTGCCATCAGTGTCACCGGGGACAGGGGCGACTACGAGCAGTACTTC.

This clone was detected once. The chain combines TRBV7-2 with TRBJ1-5; D perhaps matches TRBD1 (5 bases). Germline V gives CDR1 SGHTA, CDR2 FQGNSA. The CDR3 is 13 residues long. V was pared by 4 bases and J by 4 bases, with 8 bases between. CDR3 in amino acids: CASSSTVNQPQHF. The CDR3 nucleotides read TGTGCCAGCAGCTCGACAGTTAATCAGCCCCAGCATTTT.

The chain carries TRBV2 and TRBJ1-5; D call uncertain. Germline values: CDR1 SNHLY, CDR2 FYNNEI. Deletions cut 6 bases from V and 7 bases from J, with 22 bases between. The CDR3 covers 16 residues. The CDR3: CASRGRVSGGRQPQHF. The CDR3 DNA sequence: TGTGCCAGCAGGGGCAGAGTATCCGGAGGGCGACAGCCCCAGCATTTT. Based on the CDR3 plus reference TRBV2 and TRBJ1-5, the full variable domain is EPEVTQTPSHQVTQMGQEVILRCVPISNHLYFYWYRQILGQKVEFLVSFYNNEISEKSEIFDDQFSVERPDGSNFTLKIRSTKLEDSAMYFCASRGRVSGGRQPQHFGDGTRLSIL.

This clone has a single count. The gene calls are TRBV5-1 and TRBJ1-2, with 12 bases that match TRBD1. With V trimmed by 4 bases and J by 7 bases, 11 bases remained unmatched. The CDR3 totals 16 residues. CDR1 SGHRS and CDR2 YFSETQ come from the germline V gene. CDR3 in amino acids: CASSPSGTGGFGGYTF. CDR3 coding DNA: TGCGCCAGCAGCCCGAGCGGGACAGGGGGCTTTGGTGGCTACACCTTC.

This clone showed up just once. The genes are TRBV11-3 and TRBJ1-1; D may be TRBD1 (5 bases). V lost 5 bases and J 4 bases, leaving 17 bases between the germline ends. This CDR3 has 15 amino acids. Germline assignment: CDR1 SGHNT and CDR2 YENEEA. The CDR3 coding sequence is TGTGCCAGCAGCCCGAGGCATGGGGGGAGCACTGAAGCTTTCTTT. Its protein is CASSPRHGGSTEAFF.

Notes on this clone: A read error may account for a junction end that differs from germline. V usage is TRBV7-7 and J usage is TRBJ2-2; 8 bases are a match to TRBD1. The CDR3 has 17 amino acids. Germline-derived CDR1 and CDR2 are SSHAT and FNYEAQ (reference sequence). In DNA, the CDR3 is TGTGCTAGCAGCTTAGCGTACCTACAGGGGGATCTTGTTAAGCTGTTTTTT. Translated: CASSLAYLQGDLVKLFF.

V usage is TRBV4-2 and J usage is TRBJ2-1; D possibly corresponds to TRBD2 (5 bases). The CDR3 sequence is 16 residues long. Germline CDR1 LGHNA, CDR2 YNFKEQ. V lost 4 bases and J lost 0, with 13 bases in between. The CDR3 DNA sequence: TGTGCCAGCAGCCCCGCCCAGCGGAGCTCCTACAATGAGCAGTTCTTC. Its protein is CASSPAQRSSYNEQFF.

This clone was seen once. The V gene is TRBV7-9, the J gene TRBJ1-1, with TRBD1 matching 8 bases. V lost 1 base to trimming and J lost 6 bases; unmatched junction nucleotides: 4. CDR1 and CDR2 (germline): SEHNR, FQNEAQ (reference sequence). The CDR3 has 14 amino acids. CDR3 sequence: CASSLGQGTPEAFF. The CDR3 bases are TGTGCCAGCAGCTTAGGACAGGGGACCCCTGAAGCTTTCTTT.

There are a few counts of this clone. This chain uses TRBV27 with TRBJ1-3; TRBD1 is a possible D gene (6 bases). The CDR3 runs to 15 residues. Per the germline V gene, CDR1 is MNHEY and CDR2 is SMNVEV (reference sequence). Trimming stripped 0 bases from V and 4 bases from J, with 10 bases between. The CDR3 sequence: CASSLSRTAGNTIYF. The CDR3 DNA sequence: TGTGCCAGCAGTTTATCCAGGACAGCCGGAAACACCATATATTTT.

The CDR3 reads CASRQGSGTLDYTF. Written as DNA, the CDR3 is TGCGCCAGCAGACAAGGATCCGGGACTTTGGACTACACCTTC. V gene TRBV5-1 combines with J gene TRBJ1-2; D possibly corresponds to TRBD1 (5 bases). CDR1 is SGHRS, CDR2 YFSETQ, per germline. Between the trimmed V and J ends, which lost 5 bases and 10 bases, there was a span of 21 bases. The CDR3 runs to 14 residues.

V usage is TRBV29-1 and J usage is TRBJ1-3; D gene unclear. The CDR3 is 12 residues long. Trimming took 7 bases from V and 4 from J, leaving 11 bases between them. CDR1 is SQVTM and CDR2 is ANQGSEA in the germline V gene. The CDR3 DNA reads as TGCAGCGCCGGTCTTAACGGAAACACCATATATTTT. Its translation is CSAGLNGNTIYF.

The chain carries TRBV6-6 and TRBJ1-2, with D possibly TRBD1 on 5 matching bases. Trimming pared 9 bases from V and 5 bases from J, leaving 16 bases between. CDR1 and CDR2 from the germline V gene are MNHNY and SVGAGI (reference sequence). There are 13 residues in the CDR3. CDR3 amino acids: CASGVAGFYGYTF. CDR3 nucleotides: TGTGCCAGTGGGGTGGCAGGGTTTTATGGCTACACCTTC.

The V and J genes are TRBV6-5 and TRBJ1-1; D gene unclear. The CDR3 contains 13 residues. Germline CDR1 and CDR2: MNHEY and SVGAGI. V dropped 4 bases and J dropped 0 bases, with 6 bases sitting between them. In nucleotides, the CDR3 is TGTGCCAGCAGTTCCCAAATGAACACTGAAGCTTTCTTT. Translated: CASSSQMNTEAFF.

The chain couples TRBV11-2 to TRBJ2-7; 8 nucleotides agree with TRBD1. J gave up 6 bases and V 5 bases, and 12 bases lay outside the gene matches. The CDR3 runs to 15 residues. Germline V gene lookup returns CDR1 SGHAT and CDR2 FQNNGV. DNA of the CDR3: TGTGCCAGCAGCCGAGTGCCGACAGGGGCGCTCGAGCAGTACTTC. It is translated as CASSRVPTGALEQYF.

V and J are TRBV5-1 and TRBJ2-7; TRBD2 matches 7 bases. Germline values: CDR1 SGHRS, CDR2 YFSETQ. The CDR3 runs to 14 residues. The V and J ends lost 1 base and 4 bases, in that order; junction bases with no gene match: 5. CDR3 amino acids: CASSLSQGGYEQYF. The CDR3 coding sequence is TGCGCCAGCAGCTTGTCTCAGGGAGGGTACGAGCAGTACTTC.

The chain carries TRBV2 and TRBJ2-7; 7 bases map to TRBD1. The CDR3 covers 13 residues. Unmatched junction bases numbered 11, after V lost 8 bases and J lost 7 bases. Germline V lookup: CDR1 SNHLY, CDR2 FYNNEI. The CDR3 DNA sequence: TGTGCCAGCGGGACAGCCGGGACAAAAGAGCAGTACTTC. It encodes CASGTAGTKEQYF.

DNA of the CDR3: TGTGCCACCAGCAGAGATCTCTACTATGGCTACACCTTC. It translates to CATSRDLYYGYTF. The rearrangement joins TRBV15 to TRBJ1-2; the D is unclear. The CDR3 is 13 residues long. The V gene's germline CDR1 is LNHNV and CDR2 YYDKDF (reference sequence). V dropped 0 bases and J dropped 3 bases, with 5 bases sitting between them.

The CDR3 DNA is TGTGCCAGCAGTTCGTACAGGGTCGAGCAGTACTTC. Its translation is CASSSYRVEQYF. The chain has TRBV6-1 and TRBJ2-7; D might be TRBD1 (6 bases). V was clipped by 5 bases and J by 6 bases, with 11 bases between them. The CDR3 totals 12 residues. CDR1 is MNHNS, CDR2 SASEGT, per germline.

The gene calls are TRBV2 and TRBJ1-2; a possible D gene is TRBD1 (6 bases). The V end was cut by 6 bases, the J end by 4 bases, with 18 bases between. This CDR3 is 15 amino acids long. Per germline, CDR1 SNHLY and CDR2 FYNNEI. CDR3 bases: TGTGCCAGCAGCCTAGGTCCGGGGGGGGCCTATGGCTACACCTTC. Translating gives CASSLGPGGAYGYTF.

V gene TRBV7-2 combines with J gene TRBJ1-1, with D possibly TRBD1 on 5 matching bases. From germline, CDR1 is SGHTA and CDR2 FQGNSA. V was shortened by 0 bases and J by 0 bases, with 8 bases between the two germline ends. The CDR3 contains 15 residues. The CDR3 DNA sequence: TGTGCCAGCAGCTTAGCCCTGACAGTGAACACTGAAGCTTTCTTT. Translated: CASSLALTVNTEAFF. The complete variable domain, with remaining parts taken from reference TRBV7-2 and TRBJ1-1, reads GAGVSQSPSNKVTEKGKDVELRCDPISGHTALYWYRQSLGQGLEFLIYFQGNSAPDKSGLPSDRFSAERTGGSVSTLTIQRTQQEDSAVYLCASSLALTVNTEAFFGQGTRLTVV.

The rearrangement uses TRBV18 and TRBJ1-2; D unresolved. Trimming pared 3 bases from V and 6 bases from J, leaving 17 bases between. CDR1 is KGHSH and CDR2 is LQKENI in the germline V gene. This CDR3 region has 15 residues. The CDR3 bases are TGTGCCAGCTCACCCCTCACGGGGATCGGCGATGGCTACACCTTC. This codes for CASSPLTGIGDGYTF.

The J gene is TRBJ1-1, the V gene TRBV5-1; the D is unclear. Trimming stripped 7 bases from V and 2 bases from J, with 15 bases between. Germline V gene sequence: CDR1 SGHRS, CDR2 YFSETQ. The CDR3 contains 14 residues. Here the CDR3 DNA reads TGCGCCAGCCATTTGGAGGGATCTAACACTGAAGCTTTCTTT. This gives the protein CASHLEGSNTEAFF.

The chain recombines TRBV5-4 with TRBJ1-2; 7 bases align to TRBD1. Germline V CDR1 and CDR2: SGHNT, YYREEE (reference sequence). The CDR3 loop spans 14 amino acids. With 4 bases clipped from V and 4 bases from J, the junction kept 7 bases outside the gene matches. CDR3 bases: TGTGCCAGCAGCCGAGGGGGACAGAGCTATGGCTACACCTTC. It codes for CASSRGGQSYGYTF.

This clone occurred a few times. This chain joins TRBV5-6 and TRBJ1-1, with D possibly matching TRBD1 (5 bases). Between the trimmed V and J ends, which lost 1 base and 4 bases, there was a span of 8 bases. This CDR3 comprises 13 residues. Germline V gene lookup returns CDR1 SGHDT and CDR2 YYEEEE. This CDR3 is CASSLRQRTEAFF. In nucleotides, the CDR3 is TGTGCCAGCAGCTTGAGACAGCGCACTGAAGCTTTCTTT. Supplemented by reference TRBV5-6 and TRBJ1-1, the full variable domain reads DAGVTQSPTHLIKTRGQQVTLRCSPKSGHDTVSWYQQALGQGPQFIFQYYEEEERQRGNFPDRFSGHQFPNYSSELNVNALLLGDSALYLCASSLRQRTEAFFGQGTRLTVV.

With respect to this clone: The germline gene is not matched at one end of the junction; a read error may be the cause. The J gene is TRBJ2-6, the V gene TRBV7-9; maybe TRBD2 (6 bases). Germline values: CDR1 SEHNR, CDR2 FQNEAQ (reference sequence). The length of the CDR3 is 16 residues. The CDR3 DNA follows: TGTTCCAGCAGCTTAGCGCCGGGGGCTGGGGCCAACGTCCTGACTTTC. The encoded protein is CSSSLAPGAGANVLTF.